The present T cell receptor (beta chain) was sequenced within a study of regulatory dendritic cells for organ transplantation. Losses at the gene ends were 4 bases for V and 2 bases for J; bases not matched to a gene: 5. The CDR3 covers 15 residues. Germline V CDR1 and CDR2: LNHDA, SQIVND (reference sequence). On this clone itself: What it binds is not known.

Repertoires were generated with immunoSEQ multiplex PCR, while TCRdb's copy carries only in-frame clones and drops some. The sample consists of roughly 35,000 clones, about 89% of them appearing once. Naive CD45RA+ and memory CD45RO+ CD4+ or CD8+ T cells were FACS-sorted. Study-level results: Memory T cells were less diverse than naive, with memory CD8+ most oligoclonal.

This TCR came from a human donor in good health. The material sequenced was naive CD4+ T cells from blood. Subset specified: CD45RA+ naive T cells. The rearrangement uses TRBV19 and TRBJ1-2, with 9 bases aligning to TRBD1. The CDR3 nucleotides read TGTGCCAGTAGTACCTCCGGGACAGGGAACTATGGCTACACCTTC. Encoded protein: CASSTSGTGNYGYTF.